The sequence of this TCR beta chain was determined in a study of a mutant IDH1 vaccine in newly diagnosed glioma. General observations from the study: It was roughly 93% of patients that developed vaccine-induced immune responses.

Libraries were prepared by immunoSEQ multiplex PCR; TCRdb keeps only in-frame clonotypes and omits some of them. The table lists about 88,000 clones, almost 85% of them singletons. A note on this clone: Its matching antigen is unknown.

Time point given: baseline, week 1 (first vaccination visit). Treatment specified: pre-vaccination baseline after standard-of-care therapy. This clonotype was sampled from a man aged 35 to 55 with glioma. Some clones in this sample may be carry-over from other donors' samples. The sequences come from PBMCs, collected from a glioma patient treated with radiotherapy, temozolomide or both.

The CDR3 here is CASSRLTGPNTEAFF. The DNA of the CDR3 is TGCGCCAGCAGCAGGCTGACAGGGCCGAACACTGAAGCTTTCTTT. The V gene is TRBV5-1, the J gene TRBJ1-1, with TRBD1 matching over 7 bases. V gave up 4 bases and J gave up 1 base; unmatched junction bases: 7. Germline V gene sequence: CDR1 SGHRS, CDR2 YFSETQ. There are 15 residues in the CDR3.